This entry is about one T cell receptor (beta chain). This entry is derived from a study of T-cell reconstitution after alpha-beta-depleted transplantation in children. TCRbeta library preparation incorporated unique molecular identifiers. TCRdb recomputed calls from the PCR reads with MiXCR, one row per CDR3 protein. The profile shows a few hundred thousand distinct CDR3 sequences, about a sixth of them singletons. CDR1 and CDR2 from the germline V gene are SGHAT and FQNNGV. Trimming shortened V by 1 base and J by 5 bases, and 23 bases separated the two germline ends. This CDR3 contains 18 residues. The sample in question was PBMCs from the stem cell graft donor, obtained from the stem cell graft. The rearrangement uses TRBV11-2 and TRBJ2-5; D might be TRBD2 (6 bases). The TCR originated in a human donor who donated a stem cell graft to a child with acute lymphoblastic leukemia. The chain's CDR3 is CASSLVVTGLAGGETQYF. CDR3 in DNA: TGTGCCAGCAGCTTAGTTGTAACCGGGCTAGCTGGGGGGGAGACCCAGTACTTC.